Listed here are 21 T cell receptor beta chains from one sample, sequenced in a study of T cells in women clearing cervical HPV infection. TCRdb keeps only in-frame clones here, not all; method: immunoSEQ multiplex PCR. This sample's clone table lists roughly 48,000 clones. Source material: blood buffy coat. These receptors originate from a woman between 18 and 70 years old with a cervical HPV16 infection that either progressed to CIN3+ or cleared (not recorded which).

With respect to this clone: Sequencing ends 3 residues short of the CDR3 end; the germline J gene provides the rest. The rearrangement uses TRBV30 and TRBJ2-2; 13 bases map to TRBD2. This CDR3 contains 15 residues. The V and J ends lost 5 bases and 2 bases, in that order; junction bases with no gene match: 2. The germline CDR1 and CDR2 sequences are GTSNPN and SVGIG (reference sequence). Partial CDR3 DNA: TGTGCCTGGGGACTAGCGGGAGCCAACACCGGGGAG. This encodes CAWGLAGANTGE. The CDR3 in its entirety is CAWGLAGANTGELFF.

About this clone: The read ends 3 residues early relative to the CDR3; the germline J gene fills the gap. This chain links TRBV30 with TRBJ2-7, with TRBD1 as a possible D gene (5 bases). From germline, CDR1 is GTSNPN and CDR2 SVGIG (reference sequence). This CDR3 spans 10 amino acids. V gave up 2 bases and J gave up 6 bases, with 5 bases separating them. The CDR3 loop is CAWSRGEQYF. The covered CDR3 bases are TGTGCCTGGAGTAGGGGCGAG.

A remark on this clone: The DNA ends 3 residues before the CDR3 does, and the rest of the CDR3 is filled in from the germline J gene. V and J are TRBV4-1 and TRBJ2-7, with D possibly TRBD1 on 6 matching bases. Trimming removed 0 bases at V and 3 bases at J, with 6 bases between. CDR1 is MGHRA and CDR2 is YSYEKL in the germline V gene. This CDR3 comprises 13 residues. CDR3 region: CASSQEGGYEQYF. CDR3 DNA, as far as it was read: TGCGCCAGCAGCCAAGAAGGGGGCTACGAG.

As for this clone: Coverage ceases 3 residues before the CDR3 finishes, and the germline J gene fills in the end. The gene calls are TRBV4-2 and TRBJ2-7; 8 nucleotides agree with TRBD2. V lost 0 bases to trimming and J lost 3 bases; unmatched junction nucleotides: 1. This CDR3 contains 14 residues. Looked up from germline, CDR1 is LGHNA and CDR2 is YNFKEQ. The CDR3 bases that were read are TGTGCCAGCAGCCAAGAAGCGGGGGACTACGAG. Translation: CASSQEAGDYE. In full, the CDR3 reads CASSQEAGDYEQYF.

The CDR3 loop is CASSELGGMGQPQHF. The DNA read from the CDR3 is TGTGCCAGCAGTGAGCTAGGGGGCATGGGTCAGCCC. This sequence joins TRBV6-1 and TRBJ1-5; 7 bases line up with TRBD1. From the germline J gene comes the end of the CDR3, since the read stops 3 residues before it. CDR1 and CDR2 (germline): MNHNS, SASEGT. V was pared by 3 bases and J by 6 bases, with 8 bases of the junction left unmatched. The CDR3 runs 15 residues.

Of note for this clone: The CDR3 end falls 3 residues outside the read, so it is completed with the germline J gene. This rearrangement joins TRBV20-1 to TRBJ2-7, with TRBD1 matching over 7 bases. The germline V gene has CDR1 DFQATT and CDR2 SNEGSKA (reference sequence). The CDR3 runs 14 residues. With V trimmed by 1 base and J by 1 base, 4 bases remained unmatched. CDR3 DNA (partial): TGCAGTGCTAGAGTTACAGGGGCTTCCTACGAG. Protein sequence: CSARVTGASYE. The whole CDR3 region reads CSARVTGASYEQYF.

On this clone itself: Sequencing ends 3 residues short of the CDR3 end; the germline J gene provides the rest. V is TRBV28 and J is TRBJ1-2; 10 bases are shared with TRBD1. CDR1 and CDR2 (germline): MDHEN, SYDVKM. V lost 3 bases to trimming and J lost 2 bases; unmatched junction nucleotides: 3. This CDR3 comprises 15 residues. The chain's CDR3 is CASSFGQGGNYGYTF. CDR3 bases read: TGTGCCAGCAGTTTTGGACAGGGGGGAAACTATGGC.

As to this clone: The read gets to within 3 residues of the CDR3 end, and the germline J gene fills in the rest. The rearrangement uses TRBV19 and TRBJ1-1; 8 bases line up with TRBD1. With V trimmed by 3 bases and J by 4 bases, 7 bases remained unmatched. The CDR3 covers 15 residues. Germline CDR1 LNHDA, CDR2 SQIVND (reference sequence). CDR3 protein: CASSISGGMGTEAFF. The sequenced CDR3 bases are TGTGCCAGTAGTATTTCAGGGGGCATGGGCACTGAA.

The CDR3 loop is CSARDGGLAGDSYEQYF. The covered CDR3 bases are TGCAGTGCTAGAGATGGGGGGCTAGCGGGAGACTCCTACGAG. The chain links TRBV20-1 to TRBJ2-7; 10 nucleotides line up with TRBD2. Coverage ceases 3 residues before the CDR3 finishes, and the germline J gene fills in the end. Germline CDR1 DFQATT, CDR2 SNEGSKA (reference sequence). The CDR3 runs 17 residues. With 0 bases clipped from V and 0 bases from J, the junction kept 8 bases outside the gene matches.

The CDR3 loop reads CASSTHGGMQPQHF. Partial CDR3 DNA: TGTGCCAGTAGCACCCACGGGGGGATGCAGCCC. The chain combines TRBV19 with TRBJ1-5; a possible D gene is TRBD1 (5 bases). The read finishes 3 residues shy of the CDR3 end, and the germline J gene is used to complete it. The CDR3 has 14 amino acids. CDR1 and CDR2 (germline): LNHDA, SQIVND (reference sequence). V was shortened by 6 bases and J by 7 bases, with 16 bases between the two germline ends.

With regard to this clone: The read comes to an end 3 residues before the CDR3 does, leaving the germline J gene to fill in the end. V is TRBV18 and J is TRBJ2-3, with 12 positions matching TRBD2. This CDR3 has 17 residues. CDR1 KGHSH and CDR2 LQKENI come from the germline V gene. With 5 bases clipped from V and 2 bases from J, the junction kept 8 bases outside the gene matches. CDR3 DNA (partial): TGTGCCAGCTCATCTCGGACTAGCGGGATCTCCACAGATACG. It yields the protein CASSSRTSGISTDT. The CDR3 reads in full as CASSSRTSGISTDTQYF.

About this clone: The CDR3 extends 3 residues past the end of the read, so its final part is completed from the germline J gene. The chain combines TRBV5-1 with TRBJ2-3; possibly TRBD2 for D (5 bases). This CDR3 comprises 14 residues. V was shortened by 2 bases and J by 4 bases, with 11 bases between the two germline ends. Germline lookup yields CDR1 SGHRS and CDR2 YFSETQ. The CDR3: CASSFALASDTQYF. The sequenced part of the CDR3 DNA is TGCGCCAGCAGCTTTGCGCTAGCATCAGATACG.

Of note for this clone: Sequencing ends 3 residues short of the CDR3 end; the germline J gene provides the rest. V is TRBV20-1 and J is TRBJ2-5, with D tentatively TRBD1 (5 bases). Germline loops: CDR1 DFQATT, CDR2 SNEGSKA (reference sequence). Deletions cut 3 bases from V and 5 bases from J, with 16 bases between. The CDR3 runs 14 residues. The DNA read from the CDR3 is TGCAGTGCTAGGGTGTTAGGGAAGGGGGAGACC. Translation: CSARVLGKGET. The whole CDR3 region reads CSARVLGKGETQYF.

CDR3 sequence reads: CASSSQGGYTF. Partial CDR3 DNA: TGTGCCAGCAGTTCCCAGGGGGGC. V and J are TRBV6-2 or TRBV6-3 and TRBJ1-2, with D tentatively TRBD1 (6 bases). The read ends 3 residues early relative to the CDR3; the germline J gene fills the gap. The CDR3 length is 11 residues. Looked up from germline, CDR1 is MNHEY and CDR2 is SVGEGT.

Comments on this clone: The read ends 3 residues shy of where the CDR3 ends; the end is completed using the germline J gene. The chain couples TRBV11-2 to TRBJ2-7, with 8 bases that match TRBD1. The germline V gene encodes CDR1 SGHAT and CDR2 FQNNGV. This CDR3 is 15 amino acids long. Unmatched junction bases numbered 10, after V lost 5 bases and J lost 4 bases. CDR3 DNA, as far as it was read: TGTGCCAGCAGCACATACAGGGGGAAGGGGTACGAG. Protein sequence: CASSTYRGKGYE. The entire CDR3 is CASSTYRGKGYEQYF.

Notes on this clone: The CDR3 end lies 3 residues beyond the end of the read and is filled in from the germline J gene. This chain links TRBV11-2 with TRBJ2-2; TRBD1 is a possible D gene (6 bases). The V end lost 3 bases, the J end lost 3 bases, and 11 bases lay between the germline ends. The CDR3 loop spans 15 amino acids. CDR1 and CDR2 (germline): SGHAT, FQNNGV. The sequenced part of the CDR3 DNA is TGTGCCAGCAGCTTGGACAGCGCACACACCGGGGAG. Residues: CASSLDSAHTGE. The entire CDR3 protein reads CASSLDSAHTGELFF.

Incomplete CDR3 DNA: TGTGCCAGCAGCTCCTTAGCGGCTACCAATACG. Translated: CASSSLAATNT. The whole CDR3 is CASSSLAATNTQYF. The chain has TRBV7-3 and TRBJ2-3, with D possibly being TRBD2 (6 bases). The read terminates 3 residues before the CDR3 end, so the remaining end is supplied by the germline J gene. The CDR3 loop spans 14 amino acids. Germline V CDR1 and CDR2: SGHTA, FQGTGA. V shed 4 bases and J shed 7 bases, with 15 bases lying between them.

The part of the CDR3 DNA that was read is TGTGCCAGCAGCCCGACCCGCGGCCTCCAAGAGACC. This codes for CASSPTRGLQET. The CDR3, in full, reads CASSPTRGLQETQYF. V and J are TRBV7-8 and TRBJ2-5; D is ambiguous. The read terminates 3 residues ahead of where the CDR3 ends, so the germline J gene completes it. The CDR3 runs 15 residues. Trimming took 5 bases from V and 1 from J, leaving 14 bases between them. Per the germline V gene, CDR1 is SGHVS and CDR2 is FQNEAQ.

Turning to this clone: The read finishes 3 residues shy of the CDR3 end, and the germline J gene is used to complete it. V gene TRBV18 combines with J gene TRBJ1-1, with a weak D call TRBD1 (5 bases). V lost 3 bases and J lost 0, with 23 bases in between. This CDR3 contains 19 residues. Germline CDR1 KGHSH, CDR2 LQKENI. The CDR3 sequence is CASSPSQVYPPLMNTEAFF. CDR3 DNA, as far as it was read: TGTGCCAGCTCACCCTCACAGGTGTATCCACCGCTGATGAACACTGAA.

Notes on this clone: The read terminates 3 residues before the CDR3 end, so the remaining end is supplied by the germline J gene. The chain has TRBV5-1 and TRBJ2-1; 9 bases agree with TRBD2. This CDR3 region has 17 residues. With V trimmed by 4 bases and J by 0 bases, 8 bases remained unmatched. From germline, CDR1 is SGHRS and CDR2 YFSETQ. The DNA read from the CDR3 is TGCGCCAGCAGCACTAGACTAGCGGAGAGCTCCTACAATGAG. Translation gives CASSTRLAESSYNE. The whole CDR3 reads CASSTRLAESSYNEQFF.

A word on this clone: The CDR3 end lies 3 residues beyond the end of the read and is filled in from the germline J gene. The chain couples TRBV5-6 to TRBJ1-3, with 10 nucleotides matching TRBD1. This CDR3 is 15 amino acids long. Germline lookup yields CDR1 SGHDT and CDR2 YYEEEE. Losses at the gene ends were 4 bases for V and 5 bases for J; bases not matched to a gene: 6. Incomplete CDR3 DNA: TGTGCCAGCAGCGGGGGACAGGGGTACAGAAACACC. Its translation is CASSGGQGYRNT. The CDR3 reads in full as CASSGGQGYRNTIYF.